The 19 T cell receptor beta chains listed next were all sequenced from one sample in a study of radiation and T cells in renal cell carcinoma. Assay used: immunoSEQ multiplex PCR; TCRdb lists only in-frame clones, some missing. The sample has 120,000 to 150,000 clones; 86% are singletons. Time point described: blood 4 weeks post-SBRT, at nephrectomy. Documented treatment: 15 Gy SBRT to primary tumor, nephrectomy 4 weeks later. The sample here was blood, taken from a patient whose treatment included radiotherapy and nephrectomy. These receptors were taken from a woman between 50 and 59 years old with renal cell carcinoma.

The rearrangement uses TRBV7-2 and TRBJ2-3; 8 bases fit TRBD1. The CDR3 covers 14 residues. The ends lost 3 bases at V and 7 bases at J; junction bases unmatched: 6. Germline V gives CDR1 SGHTA, CDR2 FQGNSA. In nucleotides, the CDR3 is TGTGCCAGCAGCTTGGACAGGGAAGGAAATACGCAGTATTTT. Protein sequence: CASSLDREGNTQYF.

CDR3 residues: CASSETSGRAAGELFF. The DNA for the CDR3 is TGTGCCAGCAGTGAAACTAGCGGGAGGGCGGCCGGGGAGCTGTTTTTT. This chain uses TRBV25-1 with TRBJ2-2; TRBD2 matches at 13 bases. V was pared by 2 bases and J by 6 bases, with 3 bases of the junction left unmatched. The CDR3 contains 16 residues. Germline V gene data show CDR1 as MGHDK and CDR2 as SYGVNS.

V usage is TRBV18 and J usage is TRBJ2-7, with TRBD2 matching 7 bases. Germline V gene data show CDR1 as KGHSH and CDR2 as LQKENI. The ends lost 5 bases at V and 6 bases at J; junction bases unmatched: 4. The CDR3 covers 12 residues. CDR3 sequence: CASSGGGAEQYF. The CDR3 DNA follows: TGTGCCAGCTCAGGGGGAGGGGCCGAGCAGTACTTC.

The chain joins TRBV5-1 to TRBJ2-3, with 9 bases fitting TRBD1. Germline CDR1 and CDR2: SGHRS and YFSETQ. The CDR3 is made up of 15 amino acids. J lost 0 bases, V lost 4 bases, and 3 bases had no gene match. Written as DNA, the CDR3 is TGCGCCAGCAGCCCCGGACAGGGGAGCACAGATACGCAGTATTTT. It translates to CASSPGQGSTDTQYF.

The rearrangement joins TRBV6-5 to TRBJ2-7; 8 nucleotides align to TRBD2. This CDR3 has 13 residues. Germline assignment: CDR1 MNHEY and CDR2 SVGAGI. With 6 bases clipped from V and 9 bases from J, the junction kept 10 bases outside the gene matches. This chain's CDR3 is CASSNQRERGQYF. Written as DNA, the CDR3 is TGTGCCAGCAGCAATCAGCGGGAGAGGGGGCAGTACTTC.

V usage is TRBV6-5 and J usage is TRBJ1-5, with 8 bases fitting TRBD1. The ends lost 5 bases at V and 6 bases at J; junction bases unmatched: 9. The CDR3 sequence is 15 residues long. Germline V gives CDR1 MNHEY, CDR2 SVGAGI. In DNA, the CDR3 is TGTGCCAGCAGTGCGACAGGGGAATTCGGTCAGCCCCAGCATTTT. Amino acid sequence: CASSATGEFGQPQHF.

The chain employs TRBV2 and TRBJ1-2; perhaps TRBD1 as D (6 bases). Trimming removed 6 bases at V and 0 bases at J, with 14 bases between. From germline, CDR1 is SNHLY and CDR2 FYNNEI. The CDR3 has 15 amino acids. CDR3 amino acids: CASRERGHTNYGYTF. The DNA of the CDR3 is TGTGCCAGCAGAGAAAGGGGACACACTAACTATGGCTACACCTTC.

The chain is built from TRBV4-3 and TRBJ2-1; 7 positions match TRBD1. This CDR3 spans 17 amino acids. Germline-derived CDR1 and CDR2 are LGHNA and YSLEER. V was clipped by 0 bases and J by 4 bases; unmatched bases: 9. CDR3 sequence: CASSQDRSQGSYNEQFF. CDR3 DNA: TGCGCCAGCAGCCAAGATAGGTCACAGGGGAGTTACAATGAGCAGTTCTTC.

This clone was counted once. The rearrangement joins TRBV6-5 to TRBJ2-7; 8 bases match TRBD2. The CDR3 totals 16 residues. CDR1 and CDR2 from the germline V gene are MNHEY and SVGAGI. The junction had 7 bases not matched to a gene; V was cut back by 2 bases and J by 1 base. CDR3 nucleotides: TGTGCCAGCAGTTACCTGACGGGAGGGGGATCCTACGAGCAGTACTTC. This gives the protein CASSYLTGGGSYEQYF.

This clone was seen only once. This sequence joins TRBV5-1 and TRBJ1-4; D is uncertain. The CDR3 length is 15 residues. With 0 bases removed from V and 4 bases from J, the gap between germline ends came to 10 bases. CDR1 SGHRS and CDR2 YFSETQ come from the germline V gene. The CDR3 sequence is CASSLVLRGNEKLFF. CDR3 nucleotides: TGCGCCAGCAGCTTGGTTCTTCGGGGTAATGAAAAACTGTTTTTT.

This chain uses TRBV7-2 with TRBJ1-3; possible D gene TRBD1, 6 bases. The CDR3 sequence is 16 residues long. Trimming took off 0 bases at V and 3 bases at J, with 12 bases between the two ends. Germline V gene lookup returns CDR1 SGHTA and CDR2 FQGNSA. For the CDR3, the DNA is TGTGCCAGCAGCTTAGCGCTAATGGACAGTGGAAACACCATATATTTT. It translates to CASSLALMDSGNTIYF.

The gene calls are TRBV5-1 and TRBJ2-1, with D perhaps TRBD2 (6 bases). Germline CDR1 is SGHRS and CDR2 is YFSETQ. The V end lost 1 base, the J end lost 7 bases, and 12 bases lay between the germline ends. The CDR3 has 14 residues. CDR3 in amino acids: CASSLTSGSNEQFF. The CDR3 bases are TGCGCCAGCAGCTTGACGAGCGGGTCTAATGAGCAGTTCTTC.

The rearrangement joins TRBV27 to TRBJ2-2; 12 bases are a match to TRBD2. V was clipped by 7 bases and J by 2 bases; unmatched bases: 8. The CDR3 runs to 17 residues. Germline V gene sequence: CDR1 MNHEY, CDR2 SMNVEV (reference sequence). The CDR3 bases are TGTGCCAGCAAAAGGTCTAGCGGGGGGGAAAACACCGGGGAGCTGTTTTTT. Amino acids: CASKRSSGGENTGELFF.

The gene calls are TRBV7-9 and TRBJ1-5; unclear D gene. Germline-derived CDR1 and CDR2 are SEHNR and FQNEAQ (reference sequence). CDR3 size: 14 residues. V shed 7 bases and J shed 4 bases, with 14 bases lying between them. The CDR3 region has the DNA TGTGCCAGCACCCGACTAGCCGGGAATCAGCCCCAGCATTTT. It is translated as CASTRLAGNQPQHF.

The CDR3 protein is CATSLGGRPLPQTQYF. The DNA of the CDR3 is TGTGCCACCAGCCTAGGGGGGCGGCCTCTACCCCAGACCCAGTACTTC. The V call is TRBV15, the J call TRBJ2-5; perhaps D is TRBD1 or TRBD2 (6 bases each). This CDR3 has 16 amino acids. Germline values: CDR1 LNHNV, CDR2 YYDKDF (reference sequence). Trimming removed 5 bases from V and 6 bases from J, with 22 bases in between.

This clone was found once. V gene TRBV27 combines with J gene TRBJ1-2, with a possible D match to TRBD1 (5 bases). CDR3 size: 13 residues. Germline values: CDR1 MNHEY, CDR2 SMNVEV (reference sequence). Trimming stripped 6 bases from V and 6 bases from J, with 14 bases between. The CDR3 reads CASRPLRGDGYTF. The CDR3 coding sequence is TGTGCCAGCAGACCCCTCCGGGGGGATGGCTACACCTTC.

Concerning this clone: The junction departs from the called germline gene at one end, perhaps through a read error. This chain joins TRBV19 and TRBJ2-7; D is perhaps TRBD2 (5 bases). This CDR3 contains 11 residues. From germline, CDR1 is LNHDA and CDR2 SQIVND (reference sequence). CDR3 sequence (DNA): TGCTCGGCTGGGCCTCGGGGCGAGCAGTACTTC. Protein: CSAGPRGEQYF.

The V gene is TRBV15, the J gene TRBJ1-5, with 11 bases fitting TRBD1. J gave up 8 bases and V 5 bases, and 5 bases lay outside the gene matches. CDR1 LNHNV and CDR2 YYDKDF come from the germline V gene (reference sequence). This CDR3 comprises 14 residues. CDR3 coding DNA: TGTGCCACCAGCGGACAGGGGGCAATGGAGCCCCAGCATTTT. Translating it yields CATSGQGAMEPQHF.

This chain uses TRBV5-6 with TRBJ2-5, with TRBD1 identical over 9 bases. The DNA matches TRBJ2-7 better at its end, which makes the J call doubtful. CDR3 length: 16 amino acids. The germline CDR1 and CDR2 sequences are SGHDT and YYEEEE. CDR3 DNA sequence: TGTGCCAGCAGCACCGGGACAGGGATTTCTTTCTACGAGCAGTACTTC. The encoded protein is CASSTGTGISFYEQYF.